What follows describes a single TCR beta chain. This entry belongs to a study of patients and donors after allogeneic stem cell transplantation. MiXCR, run by TCRdb on the RT-PCR reads, gives a single entry per CDR3 protein. This table has about 200,000 distinct CDR3 sequences, approximately 41% appearing once. The CDR3 consists of 16 residues. Losses at the gene ends were 4 bases for V and 4 bases for J; bases not matched to a gene: 13. Germline V gene lookup returns CDR1 SGHRS and CDR2 YFSETQ. Material: blood, either unsorted or a sorted T cell fraction (not recorded which). The source of this sequence is a human donor who was either an allogeneic HSCT recipient or a stem cell or donor lymphocyte infusion donor (not recorded which). It is not recorded whose cells these are; they may come from a transplant donor. The chain combines TRBV5-1 with TRBJ1-1, with 7 positions matching TRBD1. As DNA, the CDR3 is TGCGCCAGCAGCACTCCTCAGGGGGGAGTGGGCACTGAAGCTTTCTTT. It is translated as CASSTPQGGVGTEAFF.